Each of the 4 T cell receptor beta chains below was sequenced from the same sample in a study of T cell responses to AZD1222 COVID-19 vaccine. Produced via immunoSEQ multiplex PCR; TCRdb's table is partial and in-frame only. The sample holds some 130,000 clones, about 93% seen once. The sample was peripheral blood, taken 28 days after the second AZD1222 dose. Receptor source: an adult who received the AZD1222 COVID-19 vaccine.

The chain couples TRBV14 to TRBJ1-6; TRBD1 matches at 7 bases. This CDR3 comprises 15 residues. Per germline, CDR1 SGHDN and CDR2 FVKESK. V shed 1 base and J 11 bases; nucleotides not matched to a gene: 8. The CDR3 region has the DNA TGTGCCAGCAGCCAAGGTAGACAGGGCAGGGCACCCCTCCACTTT. It is translated as CASSQGRQGRAPLHF.

The genes are TRBV28 and TRBJ1-2; D is possibly TRBD1 (6 bases). Germline CDR1 reads MDHEN; CDR2 reads SYDVKM. The CDR3 length is 12 residues. V shed 8 bases and J shed 7 bases, with 14 bases lying between them. CDR3 sequence: CASSQGGFGYTF. CDR3 nucleotide sequence: TGTGCCAGCTCCCAAGGGGGTTTTGGCTACACCTTC.

This chain connects TRBV7-8 to TRBJ1-5, with D unclear. The CDR3 runs 14 residues. Trimming left V 5 bases short and J 0 bases short, with 8 bases between. Germline CDR1 reads SGHVS; CDR2 reads FQNEAQ. For the CDR3, the DNA is TGTGCCAGCAGCGGTGCCCTTAGCAATCAGCCCCAGCATTTT. It encodes CASSGALSNQPQHF.

This chain joins TRBV28 and TRBJ1-2; TRBD1 agrees at 7 bases. The CDR3 runs 11 residues. CDR1 is MDHEN and CDR2 is SYDVKM in the germline V gene. V gave up 3 bases and J gave up 8 bases; unmatched junction bases: 0. The CDR3 here is CASSLTGGYTF. CDR3 bases: TGTGCCAGCAGTTTGACAGGGGGCTACACCTTC.